The TCR beta chain described here comes from a study of cytomegalovirus exposure and HLA in healthy donors. Study results and caveats: CMV serostatus was the sole immune exposure data available. Rates of TCR association differed by HLA locus in a later analysis, with DRB1 highest and HLA-C lowest. Apparent HLA restriction characterized most CMV-associated TCR beta chains in a later analysis.

CDR1 is SGHNT and CDR2 is YYREEE in the germline V gene (reference sequence). V was shortened by 3 bases and J by 11 bases, with 17 bases between the two germline ends. The CDR3 is 13 amino acids. This clone was detected only a few times. The antigen remains undetermined. It was with 60 Vbeta and 13 Jbeta primers that the PCR ran. As originally analysed: An analysis performed later counted about 80 million unique TCR beta chains (approximately 11 million of them shared). Clones were read by immunoSEQ multiplex PCR, and TCRdb kept only the in-frame ones, dropping some. Clone size and V and J calls were adopted from that table, with D and trimming inferred from the DNA. Seen here are roughly 100,000 clones, roughly 70% observed once, and the top ten hold under 11%.

The chain couples TRBV5-4 to TRBJ1-1; TRBD1 is a possible D gene (6 bases). Sequences were obtained from PBMCs. The sequence was obtained from a man aged 50 to 60 in good health and CMV-seronegative. This CDR3 is CASSSQGQPRAFF. DNA of the CDR3: TGTGCCAGCAGCTCTCAAGGACAGCCTAGGGCTTTCTTT.